This note documents a single T cell receptor beta chain sequence. This record belongs to a study of T cell responses to AZD1222 COVID-19 vaccine. The table came from immunoSEQ multiplex PCR; TCRdb's copy has only in-frame clones and leaves some out. The table includes 95,000 to 150,000 clones, around nine tenths detected once. Germline V gene data show CDR1 as MDHEN and CDR2 as SYDVKM. V gave up 5 bases and J gave up 4 bases; unmatched junction bases: 11. CDR3 length: 16 residues. The chain has TRBV28 and TRBJ2-1, with TRBD2 matching over 7 bases. This receptor was taken from an adult in good health. The material sequenced was peripheral blood, taken on day 0 of AZD1222 vaccination. CDR3: CASSGLAVGLYNEQFF. As DNA, the CDR3 is TGTGCCAGCAGTGGATTGGCGGTGGGACTATACAATGAGCAGTTCTTC.